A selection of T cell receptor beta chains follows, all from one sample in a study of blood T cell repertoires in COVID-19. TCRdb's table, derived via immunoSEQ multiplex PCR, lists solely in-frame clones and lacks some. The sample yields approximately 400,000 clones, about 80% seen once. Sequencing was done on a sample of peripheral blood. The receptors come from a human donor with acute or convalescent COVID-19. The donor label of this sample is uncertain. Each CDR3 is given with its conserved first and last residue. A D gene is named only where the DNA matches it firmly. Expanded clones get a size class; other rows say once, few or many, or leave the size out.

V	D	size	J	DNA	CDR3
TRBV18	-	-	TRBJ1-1	TGTGCCAGCTCACCACAGACAAGAGGAACGGGGGATGAAGCTTTCTTT	CASSPQTRGTGDEAFF
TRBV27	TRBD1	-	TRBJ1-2	TGTGCCAGCAGTTCTACCGGGACAGGGAGAAGAGGCTATGGCTACACCTTC	CASSSTGTGRRGYGYTF
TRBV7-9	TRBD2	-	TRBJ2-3	TGTGCCAGCAGCTCGCAGCGGGGAATCACAGATACGCAGTATTTT	CASSSQRGITDTQYF
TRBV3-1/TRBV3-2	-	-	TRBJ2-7	TGTGCCAGCAGCCAAGAATTACAGTCCTACGAGCAGTACTTC	CASSQELQSYEQYF
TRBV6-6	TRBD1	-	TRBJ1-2	TGTGCCAGCAGTCGAGAGCCGGACAGGGGCTATGGCTACACCTTC	CASSREPDRGYGYTF
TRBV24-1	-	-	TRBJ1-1	TGTGCCACCGCCTCGGTGGTTACAGGGGAAGCTTTCTTT	CATASVVTGEAFF
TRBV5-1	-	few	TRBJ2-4	TGCGCCAGCAGCTTAGGGACAAATTATGACAAAAACATTCAGTACTTC	CASSLGTNYDKNIQYF
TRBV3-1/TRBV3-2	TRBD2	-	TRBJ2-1	TGTGCCAGCACCACCGCGACTAGCGGGGGATTTGGGAATCCCTACAATGAGCAGTTCTTC	CASTTATSGGFGNPYNEQFF
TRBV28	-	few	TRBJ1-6	TGTGCCAGCAGGGATGAGGACAGATATAATTCACCCCTCCACTTT	CASRDEDRYNSPLHF
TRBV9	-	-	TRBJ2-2	TGTGCCAGCAGCGGACAGCTTTCCACCGGGGAGCTGTTTTTT	CASSGQLSTGELFF
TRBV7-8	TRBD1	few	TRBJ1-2	TGTGCCAGCAGCTTAGAGGCCACAGGGGTTGGCTACACCTTC	CASSLEATGVGYTF
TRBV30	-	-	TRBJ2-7	TGTGCCTGGAGTGGACGGACTGCAGGCGAGCAGTACTTC	CAWSGRTAGEQYF
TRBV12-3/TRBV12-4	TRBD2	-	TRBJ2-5	TGTGCCAGCAGTTCCCGGGGGGGGGAGACCCAGTACTTC	CASSSRGGETQYF
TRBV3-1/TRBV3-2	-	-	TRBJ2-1	TGTGCCAGCAGCCGATCGACAGTCTACAATGAGCAGTTCTTC	CASSRSTVYNEQFF
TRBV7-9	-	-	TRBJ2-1	TGTGCCGACCTGCCCTGGGACACGAATGAGCAGTTCTTC	CADLPWDTNEQFF
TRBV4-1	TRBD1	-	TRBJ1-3	TGCGCCAGCAGCTACCGGGACAGGAGCCAGAGCTCTGGAAACACCATATATTTT	CASSYRDRSQSSGNTIYF
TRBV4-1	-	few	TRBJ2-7	TGCGCCAGCAGCATGAGCCAGGGGACCTACGAGCAGTACTTC	CASSMSQGTYEQYF
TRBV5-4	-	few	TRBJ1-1	TGTGCCAGCAGCTTCGTTAACACTGAAGCTTTCTTT	CASSFVNTEAFF
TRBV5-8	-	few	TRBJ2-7	TGTGCCAGCAGCTTGTTCCAAGTCCGGGACAAAGTTTACGAGCAGTACTTC	CASSLFQVRDKVYEQYF
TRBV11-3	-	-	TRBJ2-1	TGTGCCAGCAGCTTAGCCCGGGGGACGGGGAGCAATGAGCAGTTCTTC	CASSLARGTGSNEQFF
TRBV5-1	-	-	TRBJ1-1	TGCGCCAGCAGCTGGAAGATCCAGGGGAAGGCCACTGAAGCTTTCTTT	CASSWKIQGKATEAFF
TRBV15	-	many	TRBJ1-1	TGTGCCACCAGCAGAAATACAGGGTGGACTGAAGCTTTCTTT	CATSRNTGWTEAFF
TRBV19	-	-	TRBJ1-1	TGTGCCAGTAGTGACAGGCCTGGGGAAGCTTTCTTT	CASSDRPGEAFF
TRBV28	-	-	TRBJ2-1	TGTGCCAGCAAAGGGGGCTACAATGAGCAGTTCTTC	CASKGGYNEQFF
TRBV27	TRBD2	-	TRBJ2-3	TGTGCCAGCAGTCCCCTAGCGGGAGTGTCGGATACGCAGTATTTT	CASSPLAGVSDTQYF
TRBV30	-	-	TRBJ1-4	TGTGCCTGGAGTGTTCCCCAGGGAACACTGTTTTTT	CAWSVPQGTLFF
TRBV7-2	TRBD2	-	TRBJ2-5	TGTGCCAGCAGCCTTCGGACTAGCGGGAGCGTCCGGGGAGAGACCCAGTACTTC	CASSLRTSGSVRGETQYF